The clone carrying this T cell receptor (beta chain) turned up a few times. Its antigen is undetermined. In the PCR, 60 Vbeta and 13 Jbeta primers were used. Per the original data handling: An analysis that came later counted roughly 87 million unique TCR beta chains, some 11 million shared. Profiled with immunoSEQ multiplex PCR; TCRdb holds only in-frame clones, not every one. The V and J calls and the clone size are those of that table, but D and trimming were determined from the DNA. The sample has about 200,000 clones, more than 65% seen once; the top ten hold roughly 1.5%. This entry comes from a study of cytomegalovirus exposure and HLA in healthy donors. General observations from the study: The authors confirmed in vitro that a few CMV-associated chains were specific for CMV antigens.

This CDR3 is 18 amino acids long. Germline CDR1 LNHDA, CDR2 SQIVND (reference sequence). The ends were cut back, 4 bases at V and 0 bases at J, with 18 bases in the middle. This chain uses TRBV19 with TRBJ2-2; TRBD1 might be the D (6 bases). Input material: PBMCs. The source of this sequence is a man aged 50-59 years in good health and CMV-seronegative. CDR3 DNA sequence: TGTGCCAGTAGTAACAGATACCGGTGGGGGCCGAACACCGGGGAGCTGTTTTTT. This codes for CASSNRYRWGPNTGELFF.